A single sample gave rise to the 3 T cell receptor beta chains below, sequenced in a study of human T cells and chemical hapten exposure. Via MiXCR, TCRdb re-called the 5' RACE reads, giving one row per CDR3 protein. Here the sample spans about 140,000 distinct CDR3 sequences, 4.1% being singletons. Researchers extracted total RNA from unfractionated whole blood. These receptors originate from a female donor in good health.

This clonotype was detected ten times or more. The chain carries TRBV13 and TRBJ2-5; no reliable D call. This CDR3 is built from 11 residues. Looked up from germline, CDR1 is PRHDT and CDR2 is FYEKMQ (reference sequence). Between the trimmed V and J ends, which lost 4 bases and 7 bases, there was a span of 7 bases. The CDR3 region is CASSSRGTQYF. In nucleotides, the CDR3 is TGTGCCAGCAGCTCTAGAGGGACCCAGTACTTC.

There are many counts of this clonotype. The rearrangement links TRBV29-1 to TRBJ1-5, with 8 bases aligning to TRBD1. Germline V gene lookup returns CDR1 SQVTM and CDR2 ANQGSEA. The CDR3 contains 13 residues. The V gene end was trimmed by 8 bases and the J gene end by 6 bases; junction bases not matched to a gene: 9. This CDR3 is CSHGGQGGQPQHF. The CDR3 nucleotides read TGCAGCCATGGAGGACAGGGAGGTCAGCCCCAGCATTTT. Supplemented by reference TRBV29-1 and TRBJ1-5, the full variable domain reads SAVISQKPSRDICQRGTSLTIQCQVDSQVTMMFWYRQQPGQSLTLIATANQGSEATYESGFVIDKFPISRPNLTFSTLTVSNMSPEDSSIYLCSHGGQGGQPQHFGDGTRLSIL.

This clonotype was observed a few times. This sequence joins TRBV5-6 and TRBJ2-2, with 8 bases aligning to TRBD2. The V gene's germline CDR1 is SGHDT and CDR2 YYEEEE. V was clipped by 2 bases and J by 6 bases; unmatched bases: 0. The CDR3 spans 13 residues. CDR3 amino acids: CASSFGRAGELFF. CDR3 sequence (DNA): TGTGCCAGCAGCTTCGGGAGGGCCGGGGAGCTGTTTTTT. The entire variable domain, with the rest obtained from reference TRBV5-6 and TRBJ2-2, is as follows: DAGVTQSPTHLIKTRGQQVTLRCSPKSGHDTVSWYQQALGQGPQFIFQYYEEEERQRGNFPDRFSGHQFPNYSSELNVNALLLGDSALYLCASSFGRAGELFFGEGSRLTVL.